Following are 23 T cell receptor beta chains from one sample sequenced in a study of radiation and T cells in renal cell carcinoma. Time point defined: blood 2 weeks post-SBRT. Specified treatment: 15 Gy SBRT to primary tumor, nephrectomy 4 weeks later. Sequenced by immunoSEQ multiplex PCR; TCRdb stores in-frame clones only, minus some. The sample consists of fewer than 150,000 clones, around nine tenths of them appearing once. The specimen was blood, collected from a patient whose treatment included radiotherapy and nephrectomy. These receptors originate from a woman in her 70s with renal cell carcinoma.

This clone appeared once. The rearrangement joins TRBV28 to TRBJ2-1; 10 bases are a match to TRBD2. CDR1 is MDHEN and CDR2 is SYDVKM in the germline V gene. Trimming at V came to 5 bases and at J to 5 bases, leaving 9 bases not matched to a gene. The CDR3 sequence is 16 residues long. CDR3 in amino acids: CASSPPGLADDNEQFF. The CDR3 coding sequence is TGTGCCAGCAGTCCCCCCGGACTAGCGGACGACAATGAGCAGTTCTTC. Variable domain in full (rest from reference TRBV28 and TRBJ2-1): DVKVTQSSRYLVKRTGEKVFLECVQDMDHENMFWYRQDPGLGLRLIYFSYDVKMKEKGDIPEGYSVSREKKERFSLILESASTNQTSMYLCASSPPGLADDNEQFFGPGTRLTVL.

The chain carries TRBV14 and TRBJ2-1; perhaps TRBD1 as D (6 bases). The V gene lost 2 bases and the J gene lost 7 bases, with 15 bases spanning the gap. The CDR3 is 15 residues long. CDR1 and CDR2 (germline): SGHDN, FVKESK. The CDR3 DNA reads TGTGCCAGCAGCCAACCAGGGGACCTACAGAATGAGCAGTTCTTC. Protein product: CASSQPGDLQNEQFF.

J is TRBJ2-5 and V is TRBV10-3; TRBD2 might be the D (7 bases). Between the trimmed V and J ends, which lost 8 bases and 5 bases, there was a span of 15 bases. The germline gives CDR1 ENHRY, CDR2 SYGVKD. The CDR3 has 13 amino acids. The CDR3, as DNA: TGTGCCATCGGCCGAACGGGGGGCGAGACCCAGTACTTC. This translates into CAIGRTGGETQYF.

The chain couples TRBV2 to TRBJ1-6; D might be TRBD1 (6 bases). Between the trimmed V and J ends, which lost 9 bases and 0 bases, there was a span of 12 bases. Germline CDR1 reads SNHLY; CDR2 reads FYNNEI. This CDR3 region has 15 residues. CDR3 protein: CARKTGSSYNSPLHF. In DNA form, the CDR3 reads TGTGCCAGAAAGACAGGCAGCTCCTATAATTCACCCCTCCACTTT.

The rearrangement links TRBV30 to TRBJ1-5, with TRBD1 identical over 7 bases. Trimming at V came to 2 bases and at J to 6 bases, leaving 16 bases not matched to a gene. The germline V gene encodes CDR1 GTSNPN and CDR2 SVGIG (reference sequence). This CDR3 is 17 amino acids long. CDR3 nucleotides: TGTGCCTGGAGTCGAGGCAGGGGGTTAGTGTCTAGTCAGCCCCAGCATTTT. Protein sequence: CAWSRGRGLVSSQPQHF.

The rearrangement joins TRBV4-3 to TRBJ2-3, with D perhaps TRBD1 (8 bases). The CDR3 contains 21 residues. V shed 0 bases and J shed 2 bases, with 27 bases lying between them. The germline CDR1 and CDR2 sequences are LGHNA and YSLEER. CDR3 bases: TGCGCCAGCAGCCAAGATAGCGACAGGGGACTTCTAGCGGCTTCCACAGATACGCAGTATTTT. This codes for CASSQDSDRGLLAASTDTQYF.

The V and J genes are TRBV4-3 and TRBJ2-2; unclear D gene. This CDR3 spans 15 amino acids. Germline V gives CDR1 LGHNA, CDR2 YSLEER. Trimming removed 4 bases from V and 2 bases from J, with 11 bases in between. The CDR3 is CASSPVKGNTGELFF. The CDR3 nucleotides read TGCGCCAGCAGCCCAGTAAAGGGCAACACCGGGGAGCTGTTTTTT.

Turning to this clone: The same CDR3 arises from other DNA sequences in this sample as well. This chain links TRBV7-2 with TRBJ2-7; D is perhaps TRBD1 (5 bases). V shed 2 bases and J shed 2 bases, with 10 bases lying between them. CDR3 length equals 14 residues. CDR1 and CDR2 from the germline V gene are SGHTA and FQGNSA. The CDR3 protein is CASSLSQGPYEQYF. The CDR3, as DNA: TGTGCCAGCAGCTTAAGCCAGGGTCCCTACGAGCAGTACTTC.

The chain couples TRBV5-4 to TRBJ1-1; no definite D call. With 2 bases removed from V and 1 base from J, the gap between germline ends came to 15 bases. This CDR3 has 16 residues. CDR1 is SGHNT, CDR2 YYREEE, per germline (reference sequence). CDR3 nucleotides: TGTGCCAGCAGCTTTACGAAGAGGGTAGCGAACACTGAAGCTTTCTTT. It yields the protein CASSFTKRVANTEAFF.

This chain uses TRBV7-8 with TRBJ2-3, with 7 bases aligning to TRBD1. Germline CDR1 reads SGHVS; CDR2 reads FQNEAQ. J gave up 4 bases and V 2 bases, and 6 bases lay outside the gene matches. The CDR3 runs 15 residues. The CDR3 reads CASSLRDRVSDTQYF. CDR3 coding DNA: TGTGCCAGCAGCTTACGAGACAGGGTCTCAGATACGCAGTATTTT.

The chain is built from TRBV19 and TRBJ1-2; D not certain. The CDR3 has 14 residues. V was pared by 3 bases and J by 1 base, with 9 bases between. The V gene's germline CDR1 is LNHDA and CDR2 SQIVND (reference sequence). The CDR3 DNA is TGTGCCAGTAGTATGACGAACAGTAACTATGGCTACACCTTC. It yields the protein CASSMTNSNYGYTF.

This clone was found a few times. The chain joins TRBV30 to TRBJ1-1; 9 nucleotides align to TRBD1. Losses at the gene ends were 3 bases for V and 1 base for J; bases not matched to a gene: 3. CDR3 length: 14 residues. Germline V gene lookup returns CDR1 GTSNPN and CDR2 SVGIG (reference sequence). This chain's CDR3 is CAWSTDRGNTEAFF. CDR3 DNA sequence: TGTGCCTGGAGCACGGACAGGGGGAACACTGAAGCTTTCTTT.

The chain couples TRBV4-3 to TRBJ1-1; D remains unclear. The CDR3 contains 14 residues. The V gene lost 0 bases and the J gene lost 5 bases, with 10 bases spanning the gap. CDR1 and CDR2 (germline): LGHNA, YSLEER. CDR3: CASSQDQRVTEAFF. CDR3 nucleotide sequence: TGCGCCAGCAGCCAAGATCAAAGGGTTACTGAAGCTTTCTTT.

The chain joins TRBV4-2 to TRBJ1-5; D perhaps matches TRBD1 (5 bases). The CDR3 has 15 residues. Germline CDR1 LGHNA, CDR2 YNFKEQ. The ends were cut back, 0 bases at V and 5 bases at J, with 11 bases in the middle. The CDR3 DNA reads as TGTGCCAGCAGCCAAGATAGGGCAGGGTATCAGCCCCAGCATTTT. This codes for CASSQDRAGYQPQHF.

The V and J genes are TRBV2 and TRBJ2-1; perhaps TRBD1 as D (6 bases). The V gene lost 7 bases and the J gene lost 5 bases, with 18 bases spanning the gap. This CDR3 is built from 15 residues. From germline, CDR1 is SNHLY and CDR2 FYNNEI. The CDR3 protein is CASKLSQGNHNEQFF. In DNA, the CDR3 is TGTGCCAGCAAGTTGTCACAGGGCAACCACAATGAGCAGTTCTTC.

The J gene is TRBJ2-2, the V gene TRBV10-3; no clear D gene. The CDR3 is 14 amino acids. The V end lost 0 bases, the J end lost 5 bases, and 7 bases lay between the germline ends. The germline V gene has CDR1 ENHRY and CDR2 SYGVKD. The CDR3 region has the DNA TGTGCCATCAGTGAGTCTGGGGTTACCGGGGAGCTGTTTTTT. It codes for CAISESGVTGELFF.

This chain joins TRBV10-3 and TRBJ1-2; weak D call: TRBD1 (6 bases). Trimming took off 7 bases at V and 2 bases at J, with 14 bases between the two ends. Germline-derived CDR1 and CDR2 are ENHRY and SYGVKD. The CDR3 totals 14 residues. This CDR3 is CAITGTGLNYGYTF. The CDR3 nucleotides are TGTGCCATCACCGGAACAGGGCTCAACTATGGCTACACCTTC.

The chain links TRBV14 to TRBJ1-2; D remains ambiguous. Germline CDR1 and CDR2: SGHDN and FVKESK. This CDR3 is 14 amino acids long. V was pared by 1 base and J by 7 bases, with 13 bases between. CDR3 DNA: TGTGCCAGCAGCCAAGTTCTCTCGACTGGTGGCTACACCTTC. Protein: CASSQVLSTGGYTF. Variable domain in full (rest from reference TRBV14 and TRBJ1-2): EAGVTQFPSHSVIEKGQTVTLRCDPISGHDNLYWYRRVMGKEIKFLLHFVKESKQDESGMPNNRFLAERTGGTYSTLKVQPAELEDSGVYFCASSQVLSTGGYTFGSGTRLTVV.

This clone came up once. The genes are TRBV30 and TRBJ1-2; TRBD1 agrees at 7 bases. The CDR3 has 13 amino acids. After removal of 4 bases from V and 7 bases from J, the junction contained 9 bases not matched to a gene. Germline values: CDR1 GTSNPN, CDR2 SVGIG (reference sequence). The CDR3 spells CAWIRGGSGGYTF. The CDR3 DNA reads as TGTGCCTGGATACGAGGGGGCAGCGGTGGCTACACCTTC.

The chain carries TRBV2 and TRBJ2-5; D not resolved. This CDR3 is built from 12 residues. CDR1 is SNHLY, CDR2 FYNNEI, per germline. Trimming pared 10 bases from V and 5 bases from J, leaving 14 bases between. The CDR3 sequence: CATSYLTETQYF. The CDR3 nucleotides are TGTGCCACCTCCTATCTCACGGAGACCCAGTACTTC.

CDR3 protein: CAISESSGSYEQYF. CDR3 nucleotides: TGTGCCATCAGTGAGTCGTCAGGGTCCTACGAGCAGTACTTC. This chain connects TRBV10-3 to TRBJ2-7, with a possible D match to TRBD1 (5 bases). The CDR3 sequence is 14 residues long. From germline, CDR1 is ENHRY and CDR2 SYGVKD. V gave up 0 bases and J gave up 1 base, with 7 bases separating them.

V and J are TRBV25-1 and TRBJ1-1; no firm D call. This CDR3 has 13 residues. V dropped 10 bases and J dropped 0 bases, with 12 bases sitting between them. The germline gives CDR1 MGHDK, CDR2 SYGVNS. This chain's CDR3 is CATFNHMNTEAFF. CDR3 DNA: TGTGCCACCTTTAACCACATGAACACTGAAGCTTTCTTT.

The chain has TRBV13 and TRBJ2-7, with TRBD2 identical over 8 bases. The CDR3 consists of 15 residues. J lost 0 bases, V lost 1 base, and 2 bases had no gene match. CDR1 and CDR2 (germline): PRHDT, FYEKMQ (reference sequence). CDR3: CASSLAGGNSYEQYF. The CDR3 DNA sequence: TGTGCCAGCAGCTTAGCGGGGGGGAACTCCTACGAGCAGTACTTC.